There are many counts of the clone carrying this T cell receptor beta chain. One entry per CDR3 protein results from TCRdb running MiXCR on the 5' RACE reads. The repertoire includes tens of thousands of distinct CDR3 sequences, just under 20% of them detected once, and 21% sits in the top ten. This record comes from a study of spatial heterogeneity in lung cancer. In the study overall: Sequencing consistently turned up more beta-chain sequences than alpha-chain sequences.

Described time point: blood at routine non-recurrence follow-up after resection. The CDR3 runs to 13 residues. Trimming shortened V by 5 bases and J by 2 bases, and 6 bases separated the two germline ends. Germline CDR1 SGHTA, CDR2 FQGNSA. The sequence derives from a male donor with early-stage non-small cell lung cancer. The sample here was PBMCs, taken at follow-up. The chain links TRBV7-2 to TRBJ2-2; D ambiguous. In nucleotides, the CDR3 is TGTGCCAGCAGCCCTCTCAACACCGGGGAGCTGTTTTTT. This codes for CASSPLNTGELFF.